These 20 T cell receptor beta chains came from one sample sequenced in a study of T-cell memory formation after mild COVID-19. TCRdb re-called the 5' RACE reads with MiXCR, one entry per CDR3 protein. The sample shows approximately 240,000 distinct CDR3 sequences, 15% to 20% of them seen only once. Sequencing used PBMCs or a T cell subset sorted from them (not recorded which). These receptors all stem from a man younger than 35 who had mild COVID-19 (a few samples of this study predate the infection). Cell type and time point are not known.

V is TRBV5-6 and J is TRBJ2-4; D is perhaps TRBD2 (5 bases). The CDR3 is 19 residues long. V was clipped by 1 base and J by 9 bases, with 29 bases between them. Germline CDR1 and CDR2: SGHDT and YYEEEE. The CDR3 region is CASSLRWTAILVKRSIQYF. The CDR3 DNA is TGTGCCAGCAGCTTGAGGTGGACTGCTATATTGGTTAAAAGGAGCATTCAGTACTTC.

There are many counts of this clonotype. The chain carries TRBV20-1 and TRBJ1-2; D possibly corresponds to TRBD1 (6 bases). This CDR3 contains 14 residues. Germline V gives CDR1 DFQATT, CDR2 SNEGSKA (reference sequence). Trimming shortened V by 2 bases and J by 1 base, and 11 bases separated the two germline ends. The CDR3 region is CSARRTDLNYGYTF. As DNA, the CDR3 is TGCAGTGCTAGAAGGACAGACCTTAACTATGGCTACACCTTC.

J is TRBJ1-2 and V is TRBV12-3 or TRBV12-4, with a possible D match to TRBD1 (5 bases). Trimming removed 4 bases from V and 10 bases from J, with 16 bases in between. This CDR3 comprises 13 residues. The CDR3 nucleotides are TGTGCCAGCAGTTGGGGGACGGGGATCGACTACACCTTC. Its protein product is CASSWGTGIDYTF.

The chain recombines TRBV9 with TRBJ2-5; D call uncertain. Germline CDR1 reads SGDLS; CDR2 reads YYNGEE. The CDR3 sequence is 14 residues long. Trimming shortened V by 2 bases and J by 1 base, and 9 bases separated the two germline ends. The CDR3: CASSVAAVQETQYF. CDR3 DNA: TGTGCCAGCAGCGTCGCGGCAGTCCAAGAGACCCAGTACTTC.

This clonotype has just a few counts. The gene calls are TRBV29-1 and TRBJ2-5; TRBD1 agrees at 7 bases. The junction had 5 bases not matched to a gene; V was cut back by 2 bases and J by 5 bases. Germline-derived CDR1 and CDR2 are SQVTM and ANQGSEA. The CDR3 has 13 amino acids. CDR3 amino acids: CSVERGGAETQYF. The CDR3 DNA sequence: TGCAGCGTTGAACGAGGGGGCGCGGAGACCCAGTACTTC.

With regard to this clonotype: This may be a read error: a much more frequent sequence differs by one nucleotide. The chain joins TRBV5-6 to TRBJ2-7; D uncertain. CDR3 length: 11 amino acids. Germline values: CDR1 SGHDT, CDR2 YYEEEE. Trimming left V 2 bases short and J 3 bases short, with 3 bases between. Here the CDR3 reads CASSLHYEQYF. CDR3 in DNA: TGTGCCAGCAGCTTACACTACGAGCAGTACTTC.

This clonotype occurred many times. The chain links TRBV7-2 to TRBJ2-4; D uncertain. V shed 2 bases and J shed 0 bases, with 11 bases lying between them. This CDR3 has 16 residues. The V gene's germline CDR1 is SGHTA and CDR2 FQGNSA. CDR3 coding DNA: TGTGCCAGCAGCTTAATCGGGCAGGTAGCCAAAAACATTCAGTACTTC. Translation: CASSLIGQVAKNIQYF.

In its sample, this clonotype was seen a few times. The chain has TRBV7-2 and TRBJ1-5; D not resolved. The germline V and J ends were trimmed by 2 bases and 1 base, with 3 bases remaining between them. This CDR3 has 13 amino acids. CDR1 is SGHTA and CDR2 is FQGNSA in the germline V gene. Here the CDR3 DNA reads TGTGCCAGCAGCTTAACAAGCAATCAGCCCCAGCATTTT. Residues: CASSLTSNQPQHF.

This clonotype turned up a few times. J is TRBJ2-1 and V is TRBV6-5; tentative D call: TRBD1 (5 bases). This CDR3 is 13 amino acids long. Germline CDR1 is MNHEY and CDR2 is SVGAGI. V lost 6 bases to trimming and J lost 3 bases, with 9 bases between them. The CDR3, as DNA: TGTGCCAGCAGGAGCAGGGTCTACAATGAGCAGTTCTTC. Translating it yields CASRSRVYNEQFF.

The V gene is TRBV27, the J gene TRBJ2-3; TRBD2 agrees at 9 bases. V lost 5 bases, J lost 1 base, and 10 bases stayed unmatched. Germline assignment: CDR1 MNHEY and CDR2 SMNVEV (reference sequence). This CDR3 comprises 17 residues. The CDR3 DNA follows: TGTGCCAGCAGTCCCGGGACTAGCCCCCGGCGCACAGATACGCAGTATTTT. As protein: CASSPGTSPRRTDTQYF.

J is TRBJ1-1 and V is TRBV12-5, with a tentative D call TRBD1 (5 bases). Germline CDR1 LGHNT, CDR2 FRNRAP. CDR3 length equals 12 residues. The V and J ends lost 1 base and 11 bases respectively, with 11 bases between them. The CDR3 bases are TGTGCTAGTGGTTTGGGTCAGGGTGTGGCTTTCTTT. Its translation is CASGLGQGVAFF.

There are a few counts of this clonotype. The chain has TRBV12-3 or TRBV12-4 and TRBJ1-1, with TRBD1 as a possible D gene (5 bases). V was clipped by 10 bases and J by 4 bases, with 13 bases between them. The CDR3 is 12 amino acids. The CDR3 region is CATAGPSTEAFF. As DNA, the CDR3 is TGTGCCACCGCAGGGCCTTCCACTGAAGCTTTCTTT.

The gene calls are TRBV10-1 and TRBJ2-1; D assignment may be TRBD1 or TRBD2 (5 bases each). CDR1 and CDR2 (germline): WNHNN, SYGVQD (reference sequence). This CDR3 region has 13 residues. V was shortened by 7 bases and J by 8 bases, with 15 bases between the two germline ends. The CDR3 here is CASTGTLKDEQFF. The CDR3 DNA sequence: TGCGCCAGCACCGGGACGTTAAAGGATGAGCAGTTCTTC.

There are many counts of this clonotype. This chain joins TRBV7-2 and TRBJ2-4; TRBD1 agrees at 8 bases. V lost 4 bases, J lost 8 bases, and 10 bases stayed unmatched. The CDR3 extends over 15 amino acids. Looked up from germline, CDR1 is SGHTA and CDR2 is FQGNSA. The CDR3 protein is CASSSNDRGWDIQYF. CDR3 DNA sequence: TGTGCCAGCAGCTCAAACGACAGGGGATGGGACATTCAGTACTTC.

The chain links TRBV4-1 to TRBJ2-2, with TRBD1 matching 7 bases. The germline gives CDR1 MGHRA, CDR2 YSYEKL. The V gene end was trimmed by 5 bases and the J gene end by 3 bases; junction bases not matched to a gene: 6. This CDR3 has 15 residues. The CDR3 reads CASSSRDRDTGELFF. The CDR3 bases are TGCGCCAGCAGCTCCCGGGACAGAGACACCGGGGAGCTGTTTTTT.

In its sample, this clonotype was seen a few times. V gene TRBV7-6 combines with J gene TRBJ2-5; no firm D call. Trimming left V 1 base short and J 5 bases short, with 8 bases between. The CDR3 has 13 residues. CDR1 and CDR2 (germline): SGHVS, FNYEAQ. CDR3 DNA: TGTGCCAGCAGCTTAGGGACCCCGGAGACCCAGTACTTC. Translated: CASSLGTPETQYF.

CDR3 protein: CASTGHSRDTQYF. CDR3 DNA: TGCGCCAGCACTGGACATTCGAGGGATACGCAGTATTTT. The J gene is TRBJ2-3, the V gene TRBV23-1; the D gene is possibly TRBD1 (5 bases). TRBV23-1 is designated an ORF whose function remains uncertain. This CDR3 is 13 amino acids long. V was pared by 7 bases and J by 6 bases, with 14 bases between.

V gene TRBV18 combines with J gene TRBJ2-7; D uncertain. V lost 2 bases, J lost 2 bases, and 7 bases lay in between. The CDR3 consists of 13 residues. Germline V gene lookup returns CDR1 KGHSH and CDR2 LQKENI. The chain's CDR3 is CASSPGNPYEQYV. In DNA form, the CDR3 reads TGTGCCAGCTCACCAGGGAACCCCTACGAGCAGTACGTC.

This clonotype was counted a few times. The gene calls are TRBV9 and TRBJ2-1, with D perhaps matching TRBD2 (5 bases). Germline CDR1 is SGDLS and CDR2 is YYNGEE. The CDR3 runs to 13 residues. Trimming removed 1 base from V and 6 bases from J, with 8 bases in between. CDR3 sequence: CASSVSTSNEQFF. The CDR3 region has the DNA TGTGCCAGCAGCGTATCCACTAGCAATGAGCAGTTCTTC.

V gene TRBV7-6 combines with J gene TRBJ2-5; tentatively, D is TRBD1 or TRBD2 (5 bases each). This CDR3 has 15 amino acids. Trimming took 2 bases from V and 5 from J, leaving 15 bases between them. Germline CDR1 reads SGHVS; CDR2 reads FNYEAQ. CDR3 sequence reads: CASSLSGRRTETQYF. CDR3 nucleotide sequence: TGTGCCAGCAGCTTATCGGGACGGAGGACGGAGACCCAGTACTTC.